These 14 T cell receptor beta chains share one sample of origin, sequenced in a study of blood T cell repertoires in COVID-19. Data came from immunoSEQ multiplex PCR; TCRdb stores just in-frame clones and leaves some out. Here the sample spans over 150,000 clones, approximately 79% being singletons. The sample comprised PBMCs or T cells enriched from blood (not recorded which). The receptors shown here come from a man aged 45-65 years who had recovered from COVID-19.

The chain carries TRBV4-1 and TRBJ1-5, with a possible D match to TRBD1 (6 bases). The ends were cut back, 3 bases at V and 2 bases at J, with 11 bases in the middle. The CDR3 is made up of 15 amino acids. The germline CDR1 and CDR2 sequences are MGHRA and YSYEKL. The CDR3 reads CASSQGASGNQPQHF. The CDR3, as DNA: TGCGCCAGCAGCCAGGGGGCTAGTGGCAATCAGCCCCAGCATTTT.

The chain is built from TRBV4-3 and TRBJ2-2; the match to TRBD1 covers 10 bases. From germline, CDR1 is LGHNA and CDR2 YSLEER. CDR3 length: 20 residues. With 2 bases clipped from V and 1 base from J, the junction kept 13 bases outside the gene matches. CDR3: CASSQKTGTGVKWNTGELFF. CDR3 coding DNA: TGCGCCAGCAGCCAAAAAACCGGGACAGGGGTGAAGTGGAACACCGGGGAGCTGTTTTTT.

CDR3 amino acids: CASSMGRGGNQPQHF. The CDR3 DNA reads as TGTGCCAGTAGTATGGGGAGGGGAGGCAATCAGCCCCAGCATTTT. This chain connects TRBV19 to TRBJ1-5, with D tentatively TRBD1 (5 bases). The CDR3 covers 15 residues. The V end lost 3 bases, the J end lost 2 bases, and 11 bases lay between the germline ends. Germline CDR1 is LNHDA and CDR2 is SQIVND (reference sequence).

The J gene is TRBJ2-1, the V gene TRBV6-5; TRBD1 matches at 11 bases. CDR1 MNHEY and CDR2 SVGAGI come from the germline V gene. This CDR3 region has 14 residues. Trimming cost V 6 bases and J 7 bases; bases outside gene matches: 5. CDR3 sequence reads: CASRPGTGGNEQFF. In nucleotides, the CDR3 is TGTGCCAGCAGACCCGGGACAGGGGGGAATGAGCAGTTCTTC.

The chain combines TRBV6-1 with TRBJ2-1; 7 positions agree with TRBD1. Germline V gene lookup returns CDR1 MNHNS and CDR2 SASEGT. This CDR3 is 15 amino acids long. V trimming: 3 bases; J trimming: 4 bases; junction bases outside the gene matches: 6. The CDR3 loop is CASSEGRGWYNEQFF. CDR3 DNA sequence: TGTGCCAGCAGTGAGGGCAGGGGGTGGTACAATGAGCAGTTCTTC.

V gene TRBV10-3 combines with J gene TRBJ1-1, with 9 bases lining up with TRBD1. The J segment lost 6 bases and the V segment lost 10 bases, leaving 12 bases of the junction unmatched. CDR3 length equals 14 residues. Germline V gene sequence: CDR1 ENHRY, CDR2 SYGVKD. In nucleotides, the CDR3 is TGTGCCACTAAACGGGACAGGGATCTCGCTGAAGCTTTCTTT. This codes for CATKRDRDLAEAFF.

This chain links TRBV6-5 with TRBJ1-5, with a possible D match to TRBD1 (6 bases). Between the trimmed V and J ends, which lost 6 bases and 4 bases, there was a span of 16 bases. Germline V CDR1 and CDR2: MNHEY, SVGAGI. The CDR3 runs 15 residues. CDR3 nucleotide sequence: TGTGCCAGCAGCGCCTTACAGGGATCGAATCAGCCCCAGCATTTT. Protein sequence: CASSALQGSNQPQHF.

The chain is built from TRBV20-1 and TRBJ1-2; D is ambiguous. Germline V CDR1 and CDR2: DFQATT, SNEGSKA (reference sequence). The CDR3 sequence is 12 residues long. The germline V and J ends were trimmed by 3 bases and 2 bases, with 7 bases remaining between them. CDR3 loop: CSASSANYGYTF. CDR3 nucleotide sequence: TGCAGTGCTAGTAGCGCAAACTATGGCTACACCTTC.

This rearrangement joins TRBV6-6 to TRBJ1-5, with D hard to call. Trimming took 7 bases from V and 0 from J, leaving 10 bases between them. Germline V lookup: CDR1 MNHNY, CDR2 SVGAGI (reference sequence). CDR3 length: 14 residues. CDR3 sequence: CASTKRDSNQPQHF. The CDR3 DNA is TGTGCCAGCACCAAGAGGGATAGCAATCAGCCCCAGCATTTT.

The chain has TRBV14 and TRBJ1-4; the D gene is possibly TRBD1 (5 bases). The CDR3 length is 16 residues. Germline CDR1 reads SGHDN; CDR2 reads FVKESK. The ends were cut back, 0 bases at V and 8 bases at J, with 16 bases in the middle. CDR3 nucleotide sequence: TGTGCCAGCAGCCAAGATCTGCCAGGGTTACGAGAAAAACTGTTTTTT. Translated, it gives CASSQDLPGLREKLFF.

CDR3 protein: CAISESGTGGETQYF. CDR3 in DNA: TGTGCCATCAGTGAGTCGGGGACAGGGGGTGAGACCCAGTACTTC. V gene TRBV10-3 combines with J gene TRBJ2-5, with 11 positions matching TRBD1. CDR1 and CDR2 from the germline V gene are ENHRY and SYGVKD. The CDR3 covers 15 residues. V was clipped by 0 bases and J by 5 bases; unmatched bases: 2.

J is TRBJ1-1 and V is TRBV7-2; the match to TRBD1 covers 7 bases. V dropped 6 bases and J dropped 5; count of bases not matched to a gene: 12. The CDR3 consists of 15 residues. The V gene's germline CDR1 is SGHTA and CDR2 FQGNSA. In nucleotides, the CDR3 is TGTGCCAGCAGTCCATCGACAGGGCCAGGGACTGAAGCTTTCTTT. This gives the protein CASSPSTGPGTEAFF.

The V gene is TRBV12-5, the J gene TRBJ2-2; 8 bases align to TRBD1. This CDR3 spans 17 amino acids. The ends lost 6 bases at V and 7 bases at J; junction bases unmatched: 16. The germline V gene encodes CDR1 LGHNT and CDR2 FRNRAP. In nucleotides, the CDR3 is TGTGCTAGTGGGAGCCCCGGGACAGGAGGCTCGAGCGGGGAGCTGTTTTTT. Protein sequence: CASGSPGTGGSSGELFF.

The gene calls are TRBV19 and TRBJ2-2; 8 bases fit TRBD1. The CDR3 is 17 residues long. From germline, CDR1 is LNHDA and CDR2 SQIVND (reference sequence). V shed 5 bases and J 6 bases; nucleotides not matched to a gene: 14. Here the CDR3 reads CASSPGTGVIRAGELFF. The CDR3 nucleotides read TGTGCCAGTAGTCCCGGGACAGGCGTGATTCGGGCCGGGGAGCTGTTTTTT.